The source of this T cell receptor beta chain is a study of T cell changes during pregnancy in multiple sclerosis. Here immunoSEQ multiplex PCR was the method, and the copy in TCRdb shows in-frame clones only, minus some. The sample lists about 53,000 clones; over 90% were seen once. Germline V lookup: CDR1 SGDLS, CDR2 YYNGEE. CDR3 length equals 13 residues. Trimming took off 4 bases at V and 7 bases at J, with 14 bases between the two ends. The specimen comprised CD4+ T cells from peripheral blood mononuclear cells, sampled in the third trimester of pregnancy. The TCR originated in a female donor with multiple sclerosis, enrolled in a pregnancy study. This rearrangement joins TRBV9 to TRBJ1-2; no definite D call. CDR3 sequence reads: CASSPGELAGYTF. The CDR3 nucleotides are TGTGCCAGCAGCCCGGGTGAGTTGGCTGGCTACACCTTC.